The 15 T cell receptor beta chains given below trace back to one sample, sequenced in a study of T cell responses to AZD1222 COVID-19 vaccine. Some clones are missing from TCRdb's copy, which holds only in-frame ones; the method was immunoSEQ multiplex PCR. In all, the sample yields more than 110,000 clones. The sequenced sample consisted of peripheral blood. Every receptor here comes from an adult in good health.

The V and J genes are TRBV4-1 and TRBJ1-1, with no clear D. This CDR3 is 13 amino acids long. Looked up from germline, CDR1 is MGHRA and CDR2 is YSYEKL. The V end lost 1 base, the J end lost 6 bases, and 9 bases lay between the germline ends. The CDR3 nucleotides read TGCGCCAGCAGCCAAGCGGCTTTCGCTGAAGCTTTCTTT. It encodes CASSQAAFAEAFF.

This chain uses TRBV15 with TRBJ2-2; D possibly corresponds to TRBD1 (6 bases). Per the germline V gene, CDR1 is LNHNV and CDR2 is YYDKDF (reference sequence). Trimming shortened V by 0 bases and J by 2 bases, and 7 bases separated the two germline ends. The CDR3 covers 15 residues. CDR3 in DNA: TGTGCCACCAGCAGAGACAGGGGAAACACCGGGGAGCTGTTTTTT. It encodes CATSRDRGNTGELFF. Full variable domain (rest looked up from reference TRBV15 and TRBJ2-2): DAMVIQNPRYQVTQFGKPVTLSCSQTLNHNVMYWYQQKSSQAPKLLFHYYDKDFNNEADTPDNFQSRRPNTSFCFLDIRSPGLGDTAMYLCATSRDRGNTGELFFGEGSRLTVL.

The chain has TRBV5-6 and TRBJ1-1; weak D call: TRBD1 (6 bases). Deletions cut 2 bases from V and 0 bases from J, with 11 bases between. The CDR3 has 15 residues. Germline V lookup: CDR1 SGHDT, CDR2 YYEEEE. The CDR3 loop is CASSFPGAMNTEAFF. CDR3 bases: TGTGCCAGCAGCTTCCCGGGGGCAATGAACACTGAAGCTTTCTTT.

This chain connects TRBV7-6 to TRBJ1-2; TRBD1 might be the D (6 bases). CDR3 length: 15 amino acids. Germline V gene lookup returns CDR1 SGHVS and CDR2 FNYEAQ. V lost 1 base and J lost 2, with 11 bases in between. CDR3 sequence: CASSLGGDTNYGYTF. In nucleotides, the CDR3 is TGTGCCAGCAGCTTAGGGGGGGACACAAACTATGGCTACACCTTC.

DNA for the CDR3: TGCAGTGCTAGCTCCCACTTAGGGCAGTTCTTC. Encoded protein: CSASSHLGQFF. The chain uses TRBV20-1 and TRBJ2-1, with unresolved D. There are 11 residues in the CDR3. Deletions cut 3 bases from V and 12 bases from J, with 12 bases between. CDR1 and CDR2 (germline): DFQATT, SNEGSKA (reference sequence).

The V and J genes are TRBV19 and TRBJ2-6, with D unresolved. Germline values: CDR1 LNHDA, CDR2 SQIVND (reference sequence). V was clipped by 5 bases and J by 4 bases, with 9 bases between them. The length of the CDR3 is 14 residues. This CDR3 is CASSQTGGANVLTF. The CDR3 DNA follows: TGTGCCAGTAGTCAGACGGGCGGGGCCAACGTCCTGACTTTC.

This rearrangement joins TRBV4-3 to TRBJ1-1, with no clear D. CDR3 length: 16 residues. V gave up 0 bases and J gave up 0 bases, with 11 bases separating them. CDR1 and CDR2 (germline): LGHNA, YSLEER. CDR3 DNA: TGCGCCAGCAGCCAAGATATAGGTATCGTGAACACTGAAGCTTTCTTT. Translating gives CASSQDIGIVNTEAFF.

CDR3 amino acids: CASRTQGLDTQYF. Written as DNA, the CDR3 is TGTGCCAGCAGAACACAGGGATTAGATACGCAGTATTTT. This chain uses TRBV28 with TRBJ2-3; D is perhaps TRBD1 (6 bases). The CDR3 spans 13 residues. Germline CDR1 MDHEN, CDR2 SYDVKM. The V end lost 6 bases, the J end lost 5 bases, and 12 bases lay between the germline ends.

The rearrangement links TRBV12-3 or TRBV12-4 to TRBJ1-1; no clear D. V gave up 2 bases and J gave up 3 bases, with 7 bases separating them. This CDR3 contains 13 residues. The CDR3 here is CASSLKGHTEAFF. The CDR3 DNA reads as TGTGCCAGCAGTTTAAAAGGGCACACTGAAGCTTTCTTT.

The chain has TRBV9 and TRBJ1-1; D is unresolved. The germline V and J ends were trimmed by 4 bases and 0 bases, with 16 bases remaining between them. The CDR3 runs 16 residues. Germline V gives CDR1 SGDLS, CDR2 YYNGEE. The CDR3 DNA reads as TGTGCCAGCAGCCCCCAAGCACAGATCATGAACACTGAAGCTTTCTTT. Protein sequence: CASSPQAQIMNTEAFF.

The chain is built from TRBV30 and TRBJ1-1; D is uncertain. This CDR3 contains 14 residues. Trimming shortened V by 5 bases and J by 3 bases, and 16 bases separated the two germline ends. In germline, CDR1 is GTSNPN, CDR2 SVGIG (reference sequence). This CDR3 reads CAWGRRQRDTEAFF. CDR3 DNA: TGTGCCTGGGGTAGAAGACAAAGAGACACTGAAGCTTTCTTT.

This chain joins TRBV7-2 and TRBJ2-1; the match to TRBD2 covers 7 bases. Germline V lookup: CDR1 SGHTA, CDR2 FQGNSA. V was pared by 1 base and J by 9 bases, with 6 bases of the junction left unmatched. The CDR3 runs 14 residues. The CDR3 DNA reads TGTGCCAGCAGCTTAGGTCCCAGCGGGGCTGAGCAGTTCTTC. Translation: CASSLGPSGAEQFF.

The chain links TRBV14 to TRBJ1-2; 8 bases agree with TRBD1. The ends lost 7 bases at V and 5 bases at J; junction bases unmatched: 15. The length of the CDR3 is 16 residues. Germline CDR1 is SGHDN and CDR2 is FVKESK. The CDR3 here is CASTRSSRGRRYGYTF. Here the CDR3 DNA reads TGTGCCAGCACCCGAAGCAGCAGGGGGCGAAGGTATGGCTACACCTTC. The full variable domain, rest sourced from reference TRBV14 and TRBJ1-2, is EAGVTQFPSHSVIEKGQTVTLRCDPISGHDNLYWYRRVMGKEIKFLLHFVKESKQDESGMPNNRFLAERTGGTYSTLKVQPAELEDSGVYFCASTRSSRGRRYGYTFGSGTRLTVV.

The chain employs TRBV30 and TRBJ1-2; 9 nucleotides align to TRBD1. Looked up from germline, CDR1 is GTSNPN and CDR2 is SVGIG (reference sequence). The CDR3 length is 14 residues. Trimming cost V 4 bases and J 5 bases; bases outside gene matches: 8. Here the CDR3 DNA reads TGTGCCTGGACCCCGGACAGGGGAAGTTATGGCTACACCTTC. Its translation is CAWTPDRGSYGYTF.

The rearrangement uses TRBV2 and TRBJ1-2, with TRBD1 identical over 8 bases. The CDR3 consists of 14 residues. V shed 6 bases, J shed 4 bases, and the junction held 7 bases outside the gene matches. Per germline, CDR1 SNHLY and CDR2 FYNNEI. Here the CDR3 DNA reads TGTGCCAGCAGGCAGGGGGCTATTCCCTATGGCTACACCTTC. Its translation is CASRQGAIPYGYTF.